A selection of T cell receptor beta chains follows, all from one sample in a study of follicular helper T cells after annual influenza vaccination. Data came from immunoSEQ multiplex PCR; TCRdb stores just in-frame clones and leaves some out. Here the sample spans some 10,000 clones, nearly 85% being singletons. Sequenced here: CXCR5- memory CD4+ T cells sorted from blood, sampled 6 weeks after influenza vaccination. These receptors were collected from an adult who received the influenza vaccine. Both conserved end residues are part of each CDR3. D genes are given only for firm matches. A clone size is listed for some rows: how often the clone was seen (once, few, many), or a class if it is expanded.

14 - TRBJ2-1 TRBD2 TRBV5-1 TGCGCCAGCGGTAGCGGGAGCTCCTACAATGAGCAGTTCTTC CASGSGSSYNEQFF
17 - TRBJ2-6 - TRBV11-2 TGTGCCAGCAGCTTAGGGGGGACTGGGGCTGGGGCCAACGTCCTGACTTTC CASSLGGTGAGANVLTF
14 - TRBJ1-6 TRBD1 TRBV6-6 TGTGCCAGCAGGCCCGGGACAGTGAATTCACCCCTCCACTTT CASRPGTVNSPLHF
14 - TRBJ2-2 - TRBV4-3 TGCGCCAGCAGCCAAGTATGGGGCACCGGGGAGCTGTTTTTT CASSQVWGTGELFF
13 - TRBJ1-2 - TRBV6-1 TGTGCCAGCAGTGAGGGGGAGTCCTATGGCTACACCTTC CASSEGESYGYTF
16 - TRBJ2-1 - TRBV5-1 TGCGCCAGCAGCCCGGGCGGGCTAGGGTCAGGGAGGGAGCAGTTCTTC CASSPGGLGSGREQFF
16 once TRBJ2-4 TRBD1 TRBV28 TGTGCCAGCAGTCCGGCCGGGACAGGGGTCGCAAACATTCAGTACTTC CASSPAGTGVANIQYF
14 - TRBJ1-5 TRBD1 TRBV27 TGTGCCAGCAGTCGAGGGACAGAGCAGTGGCCCCAGCATTTT CASSRGTEQWPQHF
14 - TRBJ1-5 TRBD1 TRBV6-5 TGTGCCAGCAGTCCGGGACAGGAAAATCAGCCCCAGCATTTT CASSPGQENQPQHF
15 few TRBJ1-1 - TRBV5-1 TGCGCCAGCAGCTCGATGCCAGGGATAACCACTGAAGCTTTCTTT CASSSMPGITTEAFF
15 - TRBJ1-5 - TRBV28 TGTGCCAGCAGTTCTGGGGCCGCGGGTAAAGAGCCCCAGCATTTT CASSSGAAGKEPQHF
11 - TRBJ2-3 - TRBV4-1 TGCGCCAGCAGCCAAACAGATACGCAGTATTTT CASSQTDTQYF
11 - TRBJ2-1 - TRBV30 TGTGCCTGGAGTGATAGAGATGAGCAGTTCTTC CAWSDRDEQFF
14 - TRBJ2-2 - TRBV10-3 TGTGCCATCAGTACCCTCCAGGGTTCCGGGGAGCTGTTTTTT CAISTLQGSGELFF
13 - TRBJ2-5 - TRBV5-6 TGTGCCAGCAGCTTGGGCCTGCTTGAGGCCCAGTACTTC CASSLGLLEAQYF
11 - TRBJ2-5 - TRBV20-1 TGCAGTGCTAGATCACAAGGGACCCAGTACTTC CSARSQGTQYF
14 - TRBJ2-5 TRBD2 TRBV5-4 TGTGCCAGCAGCTTTTCCGGGGAGGGAGAGACCCAGTACTTC CASSFSGEGETQYF
13 - TRBJ2-7 - TRBV5-1 TGCGCCAGCAGCTTGGATACTCTTTATGAGCAGTACTTC CASSLDTLYEQYF
15 - TRBJ2-1 - TRBV7-2 TGTGCCAGCAGCTTAGGCCCCCAGGATGGAGGAAGGCAGTTCTTC CASSLGPQDGGRQFF
14 - TRBJ2-3 TRBD2 TRBV10-2 TGCGCCACAGCTAGCGGCCCTAGCACAGATACGCAGTATTTT CATASGPSTDTQYF
14 - TRBJ2-5 - TRBV19 TGTGCCAGTAGTATAAGTCAGCGAATGGGGACCCAGTACTTC CASSISQRMGTQYF
16 once TRBJ2-5 TRBD2 TRBV6-5 TGTGCCAGCAGTTACTCGATGGTAGCGGGGCAGGAGACCCAGTACTTC CASSYSMVAGQETQYF
13 - TRBJ2-7 - TRBV7-2 TGTGCCAGCAGTTTAGAGGGGGTCCACGAGCAGTACTTC CASSLEGVHEQYF
15 - TRBJ2-7 TRBD1 TRBV27 TGTGCCAGCAGTTCACCGGGACAGGGGGCCTACGAGCAGTACTTC CASSSPGQGAYEQYF
16 - TRBJ1-3 TRBD1 TRBV7-8 TGTGCCAGCAGCTTGGGACAGACTATTACTGGAAACACCATATATTTT CASSLGQTITGNTIYF
13 - TRBJ1-1 - TRBV5-5 TGTGCCAGCAATAGGGATTCGAACACTGAAGCTTTCTTT CASNRDSNTEAFF
14 - TRBJ2-2 TRBD1 TRBV4-2 TGTGCCAGCAGCTTGCACAGGGGCACCGGGGAGCTGTTTTTT CASSLHRGTGELFF
13 - TRBJ1-2 - TRBV5-1 TGCGCCAGCGAACTGGGGTCAGGGAACGGCTACACCTTC CASELGSGNGYTF
14 - TRBJ2-2 - TRBV6-1 TGTGCCAGCAGTGAGTTGGGGGCCGGCGGGGAGCTGTTTTTT CASSELGAGGELFF
15 - TRBJ2-1 TRBD2 TRBV5-1 TGCGCCAGCAGCCTCTTGGCGGGGGGGGACAATGAGCAGTTCTTC CASSLLAGGDNEQFF
15 - TRBJ2-3 TRBD2 TRBV5-6 TGTGCCAGCACCTCAGGCGGGAGGCCAGGGGATACGCAGTATTTT CASTSGGRPGDTQYF
11 - TRBJ1-1 - TRBV6-1 TGTGCCAGCCGCCGGGACGAAGAAGCTTTCTTT CASRRDEEAFF
14 - TRBJ2-3 - TRBV10-3 TGTGCCATCAGTGAAAGTAAGGGCCCAGATACGCAGTATTTT CAISESKGPDTQYF
11 - TRBJ1-1 - TRBV30 TGTGCCTGGAACCTGAACACTGAAGCTTTCTTT CAWNLNTEAFF
16 - TRBJ2-3 TRBD2 TRBV5-1 TGCGCCAGCAGCTTGCCAGCGGGGGGGTACTCAGATACGCAGTATTTT CASSLPAGGYSDTQYF
16 - TRBJ1-5 - TRBV19 TGTGCCAGTAGTGGACGAAGGGGGGCTTGGGATCAGCCCCAGCATTTT CASSGRRGAWDQPQHF
12 - TRBJ1-5 - TRBV19 TGTGCCAGTAATTTGGGCAATCAGCCCCAGCATTTT CASNLGNQPQHF
15 - TRBJ1-5 - TRBV4-2 TGTGCCAGCAGCCCTGGGACCCGCAGCAATCAGCCCCAGCATTTT CASSPGTRSNQPQHF
14 - TRBJ2-5 - TRBV2 TGTGCCAGCAGTCCCCGGGCCGAGAACCAGACCCAGTACTTC CASSPRAENQTQYF
17 - TRBJ2-5 TRBD2 TRBV19 TGTGCCAGTAGTAAGGGACTAGCGGGAGGGGGAGGAGAGACCCAGTACTTC CASSKGLAGGGGETQYF
15 once TRBJ1-3 - TRBV30 TGTGCCTGGACTATCCTCACGGAAGCTAGAAACACCATATATTTT CAWTILTEARNTIYF
15 - TRBJ1-2 - TRBV6-4 TGTGCCAGCAGTGAAAGGGCATCCGGGCAAAATGGCTACACCTTC CASSERASGQNGYTF
13 - TRBJ2-1 - TRBV29-1 TGCAGCGTTGCTGGGCGGGCCTACAATGAGCAGTTCTTC CSVAGRAYNEQFF
14 - TRBJ2-5 TRBD1 TRBV2 TGTGCCAGCAGTGAACAGGGGGCGGGGGAGACCCAGTACTTC CASSEQGAGETQYF
15 - TRBJ2-1 TRBD2 TRBV18 TGTGCCAGCTCACCTCGGGCTAGCGGGATTAATGAGCAGTTCTTC CASSPRASGINEQFF
15 few TRBJ1-5 - TRBV6-6 TGTGCCAGCAGTTACCCGGCGGGGGCCAATCAGCCCCAGCATTTT CASSYPAGANQPQHF
15 few TRBJ2-7 TRBD1 TRBV28 TGTGCCAGCACCTCGCCGGGACAGGGGGCGTACGAGCAGTACTTC CASTSPGQGAYEQYF
16 once TRBJ1-5 - TRBV19 TGTGCCAGTAGTATAGATGGTGCGGGCAGCAATCAGCCCCAGCATTTT CASSIDGAGSNQPQHF
14 - TRBJ1-3 TRBD1 TRBV9 TGTGCCAGCGGGACAGCCGACTCTGGAAACACCATATATTTT CASGTADSGNTIYF
13 - TRBJ1-2 - TRBV28 TGTGCCAGCTACTCGGACAGACCCTATGGCTACACCTTC CASYSDRPYGYTF
13 - TRBJ1-5 - TRBV18 TGTGCCAGCTCACCCAGGGAGGGACAGCCCCAGCATTTT CASSPREGQPQHF
12 few TRBJ2-7 - TRBV28 TGTGCCAGCGGACAGAACTCCTACGAGCAGTACTTC CASGQNSYEQYF
17 - TRBJ2-2 - TRBV9 TGTGCCAGCAGCGTAGCTCCGATTTCAGCGGTCACCGGGGAGCTGTTTTTT CASSVAPISAVTGELFF